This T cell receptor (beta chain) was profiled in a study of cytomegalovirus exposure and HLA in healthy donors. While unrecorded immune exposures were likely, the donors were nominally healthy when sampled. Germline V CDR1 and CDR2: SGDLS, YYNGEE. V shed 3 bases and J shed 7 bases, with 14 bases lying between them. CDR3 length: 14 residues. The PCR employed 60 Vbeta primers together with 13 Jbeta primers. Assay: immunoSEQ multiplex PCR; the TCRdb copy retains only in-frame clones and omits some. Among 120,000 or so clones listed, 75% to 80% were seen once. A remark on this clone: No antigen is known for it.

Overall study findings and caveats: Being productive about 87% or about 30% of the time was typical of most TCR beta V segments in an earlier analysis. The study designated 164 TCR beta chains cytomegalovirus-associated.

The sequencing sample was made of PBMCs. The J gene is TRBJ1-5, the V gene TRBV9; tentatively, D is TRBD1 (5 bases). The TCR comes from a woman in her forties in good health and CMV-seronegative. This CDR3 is CASSAQTDGQPQHF. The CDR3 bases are TGTGCCAGCAGCGCGCAGACAGACGGACAGCCCCAGCATTTT.